This T cell receptor (beta chain) was sequenced for a study of cytomegalovirus exposure and HLA in healthy donors. About this clone itself: Its specificity is unknown.

V dropped 6 bases and J dropped 2; count of bases not matched to a gene: 10. Per germline, CDR1 SEHNR and CDR2 FQNEAQ (reference sequence). CDR3 length: 15 amino acids. It was with 60 Vbeta and 13 Jbeta primers that the PCR ran. Measured with immunoSEQ multiplex PCR; TCRdb has only the in-frame clones, and not every one. The table includes approximately 120,000 clones, around 82% detected once. Regarding the study as a whole: Relative to equally common others, HLA-associated TCR beta chains showed greater clonal expansion in a later analysis. At a 0.05 false discovery rate, a later analysis found about 17,000 TCR beta sequences to be associated with HLA alleles. Altogether, some 160 TCR beta chains were recorded as cytomegalovirus-associated.

Sequenced input: PBMCs. This chain connects TRBV7-9 to TRBJ2-7; 7 positions agree with TRBD1. This TCR derives from a man aged 25 to 45 in good health and CMV-seropositive. The CDR3 here is CASSDKRDRTYEQYF. CDR3 nucleotide sequence: TGTGCCAGCAGTGATAAACGGGACAGAACCTACGAGCAGTACTTC.